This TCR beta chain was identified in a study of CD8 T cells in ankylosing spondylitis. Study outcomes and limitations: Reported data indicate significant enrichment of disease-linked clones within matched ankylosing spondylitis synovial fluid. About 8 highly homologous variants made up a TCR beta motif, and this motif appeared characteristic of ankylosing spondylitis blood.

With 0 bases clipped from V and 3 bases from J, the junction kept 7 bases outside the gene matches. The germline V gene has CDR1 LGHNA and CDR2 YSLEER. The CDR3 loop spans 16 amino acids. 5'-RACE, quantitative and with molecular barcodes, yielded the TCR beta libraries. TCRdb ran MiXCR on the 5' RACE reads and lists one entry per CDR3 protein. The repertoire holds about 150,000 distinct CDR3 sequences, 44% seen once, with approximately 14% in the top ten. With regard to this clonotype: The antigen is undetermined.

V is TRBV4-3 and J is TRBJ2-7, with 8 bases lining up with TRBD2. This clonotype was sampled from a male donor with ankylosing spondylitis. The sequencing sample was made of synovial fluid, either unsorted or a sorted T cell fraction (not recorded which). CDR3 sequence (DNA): TGCGCCAGCAGCCAAGATCCGGGAGGGCTGGTCTACGAGCAGTACTTC. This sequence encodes CASSQDPGGLVYEQYF.